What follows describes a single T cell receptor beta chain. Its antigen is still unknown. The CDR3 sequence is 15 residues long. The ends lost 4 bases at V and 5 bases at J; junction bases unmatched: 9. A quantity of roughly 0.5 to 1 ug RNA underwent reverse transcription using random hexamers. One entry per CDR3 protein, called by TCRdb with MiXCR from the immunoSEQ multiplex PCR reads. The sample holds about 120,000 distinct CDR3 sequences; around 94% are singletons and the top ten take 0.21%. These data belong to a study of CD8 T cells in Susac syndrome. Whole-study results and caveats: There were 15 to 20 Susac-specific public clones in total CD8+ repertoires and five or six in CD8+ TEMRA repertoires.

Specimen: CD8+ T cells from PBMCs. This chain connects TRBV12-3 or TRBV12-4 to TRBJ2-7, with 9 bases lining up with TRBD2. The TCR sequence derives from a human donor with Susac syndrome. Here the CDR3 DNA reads TGTGCCAGCAGTTACGGCGGCGGGGGGGCAAACGAGCAGTACTTC. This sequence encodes CASSYGGGGANEQYF.